This T cell receptor (beta chain) emerged from a study of response to subunit inactivated influenza vaccine. Study-wide results and caveats: With each seasonal influenza vaccination, the authors suggested, few new T cells are recruited.

As concerns this clonotype: Its antigen is not identified.

TCRdb redid the calling of the RT-PCR reads with MiXCR, one entry per CDR3 protein. Among approximately 680,000 distinct CDR3 sequences, approximately 14% were seen once, and the ten largest hold 11%. Trimming stripped 0 bases from V and 9 bases from J, with 10 bases between. The CDR3 sequence is 13 residues long. CDR1 is LGHNA, CDR2 YSLEER, per germline. The V gene is TRBV4-3, the J gene TRBJ2-3; D is perhaps TRBD2 (6 bases). This sequence was found in a man over 45 who received an inactivated influenza vaccine. This specimen consisted of PBMCs from blood, obtained 11 to 12 days after vaccination. The DNA for the CDR3 is TGCGCCAGCAGCCAAGATGCAGGAGGGACGCAGTATTTT. It encodes CASSQDAGGTQYF.